The next 18 T cell receptor beta chains were all read from a single sample in a study of T cells in Graves' hyperthyroidism and ophthalmopathy. Template material for amplifying TCR beta CDR3 regions consisted of RNA transcripts. First-round RT-PCR targeting the TCR CDR3 was performed with the HTBI primer set. MiXCR, run by TCRdb on the multiplex PCR reads, gives a single entry per CDR3 protein. The profile shows more than 300,000 distinct CDR3 sequences, less than 15% of them singletons. Input material: blood. Receptors were obtained from a woman under 30 with Graves' hyperthyroidism.

The J gene is TRBJ2-1, the V gene TRBV6-2 or TRBV6-3; the D gene is possibly TRBD2 (7 bases). V dropped 10 bases and J dropped 2 bases, with 18 bases sitting between them. Looked up from germline, CDR1 is MNHEY and CDR2 is SVGEGT. CDR3 length: 15 residues. The chain's CDR3 is CATGGLSRPYNEQFF. Here the CDR3 DNA reads TGTGCCACCGGGGGGCTTTCACGCCCCTACAATGAGCAGTTCTTC.

The table lists this clonotype with many counts. This chain's CDR3 is CSAIDRSTDTQYF. The CDR3 nucleotides are TGCAGCGCCATAGACAGAAGCACAGATACGCAGTATTTT. V and J are TRBV29-1 and TRBJ2-3; tentatively, D is TRBD1 (5 bases). The germline CDR1 and CDR2 sequences are SQVTM and ANQGSEA. The CDR3 loop spans 13 amino acids. V was shortened by 7 bases and J by 0 bases, with 11 bases between the two germline ends.

This clonotype has ten or more counts. CDR3 nucleotide sequence: TGTGCCTGGAGTGTCGGCGGGGCCATCACAGATACGCAGTATTTT. Its translation is CAWSVGGAITDTQYF. The chain joins TRBV30 to TRBJ2-3, with D possibly matching TRBD2 (6 bases). V lost 0 bases and J lost 2, with 12 bases in between. The germline CDR1 and CDR2 sequences are GTSNPN and SVGIG (reference sequence). The CDR3 consists of 15 residues. Full variable domain (missing parts from reference TRBV30 and TRBJ2-3): SQTIHQWPATLVQPVGSPLSLECTVEGTSNPNLYWYRQAAGRGLQLLFYSVGIGQISSEVPQNLSASRPQDRQFILSSKKLLLSDSGFYLCAWSVGGAITDTQYFGPGTRLTVL.

This clonotype was detected ten times or more. The chain links TRBV5-1 to TRBJ2-3, with 9 nucleotides matching TRBD2. CDR3 length: 16 residues. The V gene's germline CDR1 is SGHRS and CDR2 YFSETQ. The ends lost 5 bases at V and 4 bases at J; junction bases unmatched: 11. In DNA, the CDR3 is TGCGCCAGCAGGGGTAGCGGGGGCTCCCGGGCAGATACGCAGTATTTT. Translated, it gives CASRGSGGSRADTQYF.

J is TRBJ2-1 and V is TRBV4-2; 7 nucleotides line up with TRBD1. CDR3 length: 14 residues. CDR1 is LGHNA and CDR2 is YNFKEQ in the germline V gene. Trimming at V came to 8 bases and at J to 10 bases, leaving 14 bases not matched to a gene. CDR3 sequence reads: CASGNRGTLREQFF. In DNA, the CDR3 is TGTGCCAGCGGTAACAGGGGTACTCTTCGGGAGCAGTTCTTC.

This clonotype was counted many times. V usage is TRBV7-9 and J usage is TRBJ2-7, with a tentative D call TRBD1 (5 bases). The CDR3 is 13 amino acids. Trimming stripped 3 bases from V and 3 bases from J, with 9 bases between. Germline V gene data show CDR1 as SEHNR and CDR2 as FQNEAQ (reference sequence). CDR3 DNA: TGTGCCAGCAGCTTGGGGCAGTACTACGAGCAGTACTTC. The encoded protein is CASSLGQYYEQYF.

This clonotype was seen ten or more times. J is TRBJ2-1 and V is TRBV3-1, with a tentative D call TRBD1 (5 bases). V shed 6 bases and J shed 2 bases, with 8 bases lying between them. Per germline, CDR1 LGHDT and CDR2 YNNKEL (reference sequence). CDR3 size: 13 residues. The CDR3 reads CASRGVAYNEQFF. The CDR3 DNA sequence: TGTGCCAGCAGAGGGGTTGCCTACAATGAGCAGTTCTTC.

The V and J genes are TRBV20-1 and TRBJ2-2; 10 bases agree with TRBD2. The CDR3 covers 14 residues. Germline V gene sequence: CDR1 DFQATT, CDR2 SNEGSKA (reference sequence). After removal of 5 bases from V and 4 bases from J, the junction contained 4 bases not matched to a gene. CDR3 residues: CSAPTSGTTGELFF. DNA of the CDR3: TGCAGTGCTCCTACTAGCGGGACCACCGGGGAGCTGTTTTTT.

This clonotype was seen many times. The chain uses TRBV2 and TRBJ2-7, with TRBD2 as a possible D gene (5 bases). V was clipped by 0 bases and J by 11 bases, with 8 bases between them. Germline CDR1 reads SNHLY; CDR2 reads FYNNEI. The CDR3 is 11 residues long. CDR3 region: CASSEAEEEYF. CDR3 nucleotide sequence: TGTGCCAGCAGTGAAGCCGAGGAGGAGTACTTC.

This clonotype was seen at least ten times. A much larger clone is a single base away; this may be a read error. The genes are TRBV28 and TRBJ1-1, with D unclear. The CDR3 runs to 14 residues. Trimming left V 0 bases short and J 2 bases short, with 7 bases between. The germline V gene encodes CDR1 MDHEN and CDR2 SYDVKM. The chain's CDR3 is CASSLWDGNTEAFF. The CDR3 DNA is TGTGCCAGCAGTTTATGGGACGGAAACACTGAAGCTTTCTTT.

This clonotype was seen many times. This chain links TRBV24-1 with TRBJ2-7; D might be TRBD1 (5 bases). CDR1 and CDR2 (germline): KGHDR, SFDVKD. The length of the CDR3 is 16 residues. Trimming pared 1 base from V and 3 bases from J, leaving 15 bases between. CDR3 residues: CATSDFRAGKGYEQYF. The DNA of the CDR3 is TGTGCCACCAGTGATTTCCGGGCAGGGAAGGGCTACGAGCAGTACTTC.

The chain uses TRBV6-5 and TRBJ1-3; possible D gene TRBD1, 5 bases. The length of the CDR3 is 16 residues. Germline CDR1 is MNHEY and CDR2 is SVGAGI. V lost 0 bases and J lost 3, with 12 bases in between. The CDR3 region is CASSYSSQGGGNTIYF. Here the CDR3 DNA reads TGTGCCAGCAGTTACTCGAGCCAGGGAGGTGGAAACACCATATATTTT.

This clonotype was counted many times. The chain employs TRBV27 and TRBJ2-1; 10 bases are a match to TRBD2. Germline lookup yields CDR1 MNHEY and CDR2 SMNVEV (reference sequence). J gave up 2 bases and V 5 bases, and 9 bases lay outside the gene matches. The CDR3 has 17 residues. CDR3 nucleotides: TGTGCCAGCAGTGGGGGGACTAGCGCCGATACCTACAATGAGCAGTTCTTC. This encodes CASSGGTSADTYNEQFF.

This clonotype was found many times. The rearrangement uses TRBV7-2 and TRBJ2-7, with D perhaps TRBD1 (6 bases). Trimming pared 5 bases from V and 6 bases from J, leaving 17 bases between. CDR1 SGHTA and CDR2 FQGNSA come from the germline V gene. CDR3 length equals 14 residues. DNA of the CDR3: TGTGCCAGCAGCCTACCCCCGGGACATTTCGAGCAGTACTTC. It codes for CASSLPPGHFEQYF.

This clonotype was detected many times. The J gene is TRBJ2-1, the V gene TRBV12-3 or TRBV12-4; maybe TRBD2 (5 bases). This CDR3 region has 14 residues. The V gene lost 3 bases and the J gene lost 4 bases, with 10 bases spanning the gap. The CDR3 loop is CASSLRERYNEQFF. DNA of the CDR3: TGTGCCAGCAGTTTGAGGGAGCGTTACAATGAGCAGTTCTTC.

The chain is built from TRBV29-1 and TRBJ2-5; 10 bases are shared with TRBD2. The CDR3 is 13 amino acids. CDR1 is SQVTM and CDR2 is ANQGSEA in the germline V gene. J lost 4 bases, V lost 2 bases, and 1 base had no gene match. The CDR3 region has the DNA TGCAGCGTTGAACGACTAGCGGGAGAGACCCAGTACTTC. As protein: CSVERLAGETQYF.

This clonotype was seen at least ten times. This chain joins TRBV25-1 and TRBJ2-6; D is uncertain. CDR3 length equals 15 residues. V lost 5 bases and J 4 bases, leaving 12 bases between the germline ends. Germline values: CDR1 MGHDK, CDR2 SYGVNS. CDR3 coding DNA: TGTGCCAGCAGTAAGTCGGGTTCAGGGGCCAACGTCCTGACTTTC. It yields the protein CASSKSGSGANVLTF.

Ten or more counts support this clonotype. The chain joins TRBV11-3 to TRBJ1-1; no clear D gene. This CDR3 has 13 amino acids. The germline gives CDR1 SGHNT, CDR2 YENEEA. Trimming took 8 bases from V and 3 from J, leaving 13 bases between them. The CDR3 bases are TGTGCCAGCGCCCAGTCAAGCGACACTGAAGCTTTCTTT. Its protein is CASAQSSDTEAFF.